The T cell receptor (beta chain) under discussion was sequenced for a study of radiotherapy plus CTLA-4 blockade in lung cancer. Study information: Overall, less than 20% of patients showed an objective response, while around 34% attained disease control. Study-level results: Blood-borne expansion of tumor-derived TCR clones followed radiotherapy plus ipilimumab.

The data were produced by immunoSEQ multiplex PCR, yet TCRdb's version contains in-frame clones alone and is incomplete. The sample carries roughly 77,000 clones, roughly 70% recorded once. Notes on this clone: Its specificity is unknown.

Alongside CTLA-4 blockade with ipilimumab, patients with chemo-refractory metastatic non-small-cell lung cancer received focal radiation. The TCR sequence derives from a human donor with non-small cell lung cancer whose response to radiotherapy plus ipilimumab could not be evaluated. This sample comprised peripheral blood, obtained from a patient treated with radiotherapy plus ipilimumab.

The CDR3 region has the DNA TGTGCCAGCAGATATAACAGGGGGCAGGGAGGGGAGACCCAGTACTTC. This gives the protein CASRYNRGQGGETQYF. J is TRBJ2-5 and V is TRBV7-2, with 9 bases matching TRBD1. Germline values: CDR1 SGHTA, CDR2 FQGNSA. The CDR3 has 16 residues. Germline trimming cut 6 bases from V and 5 bases from J; bases unmatched to any gene: 13.